These T cell receptor beta chains were read from a single sample in a study of blood T cell repertoires in COVID-19. This table comes from immunoSEQ multiplex PCR, and its TCRdb copy is limited to in-frame clones, with some not included. The profile shows roughly 190,000 clones, 70% to 90% of them singletons. The sample was peripheral blood. The receptors originated from a man between 60 and 75 years old with active or convalescent COVID-19. CDR3s include the opening cysteine and the closing phenylalanine or tryptophan. A D gene is named only where the DNA matches it firmly. Clone size is not always given. Where it is, it says once, few, many or a class for expanded clones.

j_gene | d_gene | v_gene | abundance | CDR3nt | CDR3aa
TRBJ2-3 | TRBD2 | TRBV2 | . | TGTGCCAGCAGTGACGGGGGGTCTAGCACAGATACGCAGTATTTT | CASSDGGSSTDTQYF
TRBJ1-2 | . | TRBV7-2 | . | TGTGCCAGCAGCTCCCCAGTTACCAAGGGCTACACCTTC | CASSSPVTKGYTF
TRBJ2-2 | TRBD1 | TRBV24-1 | . | TGTGCCACCGGTCCGGGACAGGGGGCGGGCACCGGGGAGCTGTTTTTT | CATGPGQGAGTGELFF
TRBJ2-7 | . | TRBV6-6 | once | TGTGCCAGCAGTTCCCTATTGACAGGATCTCCCTACGAGCAGTACTTC | CASSSLLTGSPYEQYF
TRBJ2-2 | . | TRBV20-1 | . | TGCAGTGCGCGTGGCACCGGGGAGCTGTTTTTT | CSARGTGELFF
TRBJ2-6 | . | TRBV4-1 | . | TGCGCCAGCAGCCAAGAGGTAGCTGGGGCCAACGTCCTGACTTTC | CASSQEVAGANVLTF
TRBJ1-2 | TRBD1 | TRBV18 | once | TGTGCCAGCTCACCTCTCGGACAGGGAGGGATGGCTAACTATGGCTACACCTTC | CASSPLGQGGMANYGYTF
TRBJ2-1 | TRBD1 | TRBV9 | . | TGTGCCAGCAGCGTACGGGGACAGGGTACCGATGAGCAGTTCTTC | CASSVRGQGTDEQFF
TRBJ2-5 | . | TRBV5-4 | . | TGTGCCAGCAGCTTGGCCCGGGGCGCGGGGACAGAGACCCAGTACTTC | CASSLARGAGTETQYF
TRBJ2-7 | . | TRBV5-1 | . | TGCGCCAGCAGCCGGGGGGCGTCAGGGGGCGCCGAGCAGTACTTC | CASSRGASGGAEQYF
TRBJ2-6 | . | TRBV29-1 | . | TGCAGCGTTGTTGGGGCATCCTCTGGGGCCAACGTCCTGACTTTC | CSVVGASSGANVLTF
TRBJ2-7 | TRBD1 | TRBV10-3 | . | TGTGCCAATGGGACAGGTCTCCACGAGCAGTACTTC | CANGTGLHEQYF
TRBJ2-2 | TRBD2 | TRBV15 | few | TGTGCCACCAGTAGCCGGGGAGGGGCCGGGGAGCTGTTTTTT | CATSSRGGAGELFF
TRBJ1-2 | . | TRBV2 | . | TGTGCCAGCAGTGGAGACAGTCAGTATGGCTACACCTTC | CASSGDSQYGYTF
TRBJ2-1 | TRBD1 | TRBV2 | once | TGTGCCAGCTTTGGACAGGGTGACAATGAGCAGTTCTTC | CASFGQGDNEQFF
TRBJ2-1 | TRBD2 | TRBV7-9 | . | TGTGCCAGCAGCCCAAGCCCAAGCGGGGGGGCTTACAATGAGCAGTTCTTC | CASSPSPSGGAYNEQFF
TRBJ2-3 | . | TRBV14 | . | TGTGCCAGCAGCCAAGTTCGGCAGGGCCCCTTTGGTACGCAGTATTTT | CASSQVRQGPFGTQYF
TRBJ1-5 | TRBD1 | TRBV5-6 | . | TGTGCCAGCAGTTACAGGGGGCAGGTCCAGCCCCAGCATTTT | CASSYRGQVQPQHF
TRBJ1-1 | . | TRBV5-1 | few | TGCGCCAGCAGCTTGGACAGAATGAACACTGAAGCTTTCTTT | CASSLDRMNTEAFF
TRBJ1-2 | TRBD1 | TRBV14 | few | TGTGCCAGCAGCGGACGGGACAGGGCCAGAGCTAACTATGGCTACACCTTC | CASSGRDRARANYGYTF
TRBJ1-5 | TRBD1 | TRBV10-3 | once | TGTGCCATCGGACAGGACATTAATCAGCCCCAGCATTTT | CAIGQDINQPQHF
TRBJ1-2 | TRBD1 | TRBV2 | . | TGTGCCAGCAGCAGGGACAGGGGGGACTATGGCTACACCTTC | CASSRDRGDYGYTF
TRBJ1-2 | . | TRBV14 | . | TGTGCCAGCAGCCAAGCCGACAGCTATGGCTACACCTTC | CASSQADSYGYTF
TRBJ2-1 | . | TRBV7-2 | . | TGTGCCAGCACCCCGGGCGGGCCGGATGAGCAGTTCTTC | CASTPGGPDEQFF
TRBJ1-2 | . | TRBV25-1 | . | TGTGCCAGCAGTCAATCCTACTATGGCTACACCTTC | CASSQSYYGYTF
TRBJ1-5 | TRBD1 | TRBV27 | . | TGTGCCAGCAGGTGGACAGGGGGCTCGCCTCAGCCCCAGCATTTT | CASRWTGGSPQPQHF
TRBJ1-2 | . | TRBV21-1 | . | TGTGCCACTACAGGGTCTGCGGGCTACACCTTC | CATTGSAGYTF
TRBJ2-3 | TRBD1 | TRBV5-1 | . | TGCGCCAGCAGCTTGAGGGGACAGGGGGCAGATACGCAGTATTTT | CASSLRGQGADTQYF
TRBJ1-2 | . | TRBV2 | . | TGTGCCAGCAGTTCTCAGGGTAGAGGCTACACCTTC | CASSSQGRGYTF
TRBJ1-2 | TRBD1 | TRBV27 | . | TGTGCCATCCGAGATCCGGGACAGGGTGGCTACACCTTC | CAIRDPGQGGYTF
TRBJ2-5 | . | TRBV2 | . | TGTGCCAGCAGCCGGGACTACCAAGAGACCCAGTACTTC | CASSRDYQETQYF
TRBJ1-2 | . | TRBV7-2 | once | TGTGCCAGCAGCTTATATGAGGGAAGGTACACCTTC | CASSLYEGRYTF
TRBJ2-7 | TRBD1 | TRBV4-1 | . | TGCGCCAGCAGCCAAGAGAGGGGACAGGGAGGCTACGAGCAGTACTTC | CASSQERGQGGYEQYF
TRBJ2-3 | . | TRBV6-6 | . | TGTGCCAGCTGCTTGAGTTCGGACATCGAGCAAGATACGCAGTATTTT | CASCLSSDIEQDTQYF
TRBJ2-3 | TRBD1 | TRBV2 | . | TGTGCCAGCACCTGGACAGGTCGCACAGATACGCAGTATTTT | CASTWTGRTDTQYF
TRBJ2-7 | TRBD2 | TRBV14 | . | TGTGCCAGCAGCCAAGGACTAGCGGGGTCCTACGAGCAGTACTTC | CASSQGLAGSYEQYF
TRBJ2-7 | . | TRBV7-6 | . | TGTGCCAGCAGCCCCGCGGTCAGGGGGCCGGGAGGCTCCTACGAGCAGTACTTC | CASSPAVRGPGGSYEQYF
TRBJ1-2 | TRBD1 | TRBV4-1 | . | TGCGCCAGCAGCCCGGGATTTCGGCAGGGGGCTCGTGGCTACACCTTC | CASSPGFRQGARGYTF
TRBJ1-3 | . | TRBV4-1 | once | TGCGCCAGCAGCCAACCCACAGGTACGAGAAACACCATATATTTT | CASSQPTGTRNTIYF
TRBJ1-6 | . | TRBV5-1 | . | TGCGCCAGCAGACAGCCACCTCGGAATAGCTCCTATAATTCACCCCTCCACTTT | CASRQPPRNSSYNSPLHF
TRBJ1-2 | TRBD1 | TRBV5-4 | . | TGTGCCAGCAGCTATCCCGGGACAGGGAGAGGCGATCTCTTCTATGGCTACACCTTC | CASSYPGTGRGDLFYGYTF
TRBJ1-2 | . | TRBV7-9 | few | TGTGCCAGCAGCTTAGCCGGGACAAGGGGAGGGGACTACACCTTC | CASSLAGTRGGDYTF